The 19 T cell receptor beta chains below come from one sample, sequenced in a study of cytotoxic CD8 clonotypes in ibrutinib-treated CLL. Some clones are missing from TCRdb's copy, which holds only in-frame ones; the method was immunoSEQ multiplex PCR. The table lists under 200,000 clones, more than 65% of them singletons, with over 2% in the top ten. The sample here was PBMCs, taken after 12 months of ibrutinib treatment. The receptors originated from a human donor with chronic lymphocytic leukemia.

This clone was counted between two and nine times. This chain uses TRBV9 with TRBJ2-7; 7 bases agree with TRBD1. The CDR3 is 13 residues long. Germline V CDR1 and CDR2: SGDLS, YYNGEE. V lost 2 bases to trimming and J lost 6 bases; unmatched junction nucleotides: 5. CDR3 nucleotide sequence: TGTGCCAGCAGCGTTGATCCAGGGGGCGAGCAGTACTTC. Protein product: CASSVDPGGEQYF.

The V call is TRBV5-1, the J call TRBJ2-5; D gene ambiguous. Trimming shortened V by 0 bases and J by 5 bases, and 14 bases separated the two germline ends. This CDR3 region has 15 residues. CDR1 SGHRS and CDR2 YFSETQ come from the germline V gene. CDR3 region: CASSLASRTGETQYF. The CDR3 bases are TGCGCCAGCAGCTTGGCCTCAAGGACCGGGGAGACCCAGTACTTC.

The chain uses TRBV27 and TRBJ2-6; the D gene is possibly TRBD1 (6 bases). Per the germline V gene, CDR1 is MNHEY and CDR2 is SMNVEV (reference sequence). The CDR3 is made up of 14 amino acids. V was pared by 8 bases and J by 7 bases, with 15 bases between. In nucleotides, the CDR3 is TGTGCCAGCGGCAGATCTGGGGGCGCCAACGTCCTGACTTTC. This encodes CASGRSGGANVLTF.

The chain employs TRBV7-6 and TRBJ1-5, with D tentatively TRBD1 (6 bases). This CDR3 comprises 13 residues. Between the trimmed V and J ends, which lost 2 bases and 9 bases, there was a span of 11 bases. Germline assignment: CDR1 SGHVS and CDR2 FNYEAQ. CDR3: CASSLSQGRPQHF. DNA of the CDR3: TGTGCCAGCAGCTTATCCCAGGGGCGGCCCCAGCATTTT.

This rearrangement joins TRBV25-1 to TRBJ1-1, with a possible D match to TRBD1 (6 bases). Germline CDR1 reads MGHDK; CDR2 reads SYGVNS. The CDR3 is 13 amino acids. The ends were cut back, 6 bases at V and 1 base at J, with 9 bases in the middle. The CDR3 reads CASRRDTNTEAFF. CDR3 in DNA: TGTGCCAGCAGGCGGGACACGAACACTGAAGCTTTCTTT. The whole variable domain, remainder taken from reference TRBV25-1 and TRBJ1-1, is EADIYQTPRYLVIGTGKKITLECSQTMGHDKMYWYQQDPGMELHLIHYSYGVNSTEKGDLSSESTVSRIRTEHFPLTLESARPSHTSQYLCASRRDTNTEAFFGQGTRLTVV.

The rearrangement joins TRBV5-6 to TRBJ2-1, with TRBD1 matching 9 bases. CDR1 SGHDT and CDR2 YYEEEE come from the germline V gene. V dropped 0 bases and J dropped 8; count of bases not matched to a gene: 6. This CDR3 has 15 residues. The CDR3 region has the DNA TGTGCCAGCAGCTTGGTCGGACAGGGGACGGATGAGCAGTTCTTC. Amino acid sequence: CASSLVGQGTDEQFF.

The V and J genes are TRBV7-2 and TRBJ1-1, with no clear D. Trimming shortened V by 5 bases and J by 6 bases, and 13 bases separated the two germline ends. This CDR3 spans 13 amino acids. Germline V CDR1 and CDR2: SGHTA, FQGNSA. The CDR3 region has the DNA TGTGCCAGCAGCCTTAGGAGGGATGCTGAAGCTTTCTTT. Protein: CASSLRRDAEAFF.

The chain couples TRBV7-8 to TRBJ1-1; D gene unclear. The ends were cut back, 4 bases at V and 3 bases at J, with 6 bases in the middle. CDR1 is SGHVS and CDR2 is FQNEAQ in the germline V gene. This CDR3 has 12 amino acids. CDR3 loop: CASSWEYTEAFF. CDR3 DNA: TGTGCCAGCAGCTGGGAATACACTGAAGCTTTCTTT.

This clone occurred once. The rearrangement joins TRBV4-3 to TRBJ2-6; D is possibly TRBD1 (5 bases). Germline CDR1 and CDR2: LGHNA and YSLEER. The V end was cut by 0 bases, the J end by 0 bases, with 15 bases between. This CDR3 region has 19 residues. CDR3 protein: CASSQEARRDFSGANVLTF. DNA for the CDR3: TGCGCCAGCAGCCAAGAGGCTCGCAGGGATTTCTCTGGGGCCAACGTCCTGACTTTC.

Points on this clone: Possible read error: a much larger clone is one base away. The V and J genes are TRBV28 and TRBJ1-2; D unresolved. The CDR3 contains 14 residues. Trimming removed 6 bases from V and 6 bases from J, with 17 bases in between. Germline CDR1 and CDR2: MDHEN and SYDVKM. CDR3 in DNA: TGTGCCAGCAGACCTTTACCCCGCAGCCATGGCTACACCTTC. It is translated as CASRPLPRSHGYTF.

The chain couples TRBV27 to TRBJ2-5; D perhaps matches TRBD1 (6 bases). The CDR3 is 16 amino acids. V lost 5 bases to trimming and J lost 1 base, with 17 bases between them. Germline CDR1 MNHEY, CDR2 SMNVEV (reference sequence). CDR3 nucleotide sequence: TGTGCCAGCAGTCCACCAGCCAACAGGGTCCAAGAGACCCAGTACTTC. It codes for CASSPPANRVQETQYF.

The chain has TRBV4-2 and TRBJ2-7, with D perhaps given as TRBD1 or TRBD2 (6 bases each). This CDR3 contains 15 residues. V lost 1 base, J lost 5 bases, and 15 bases lay in between. The V gene's germline CDR1 is LGHNA and CDR2 YNFKEQ. CDR3 in amino acids: CASSQAGGPGDEQYF. The CDR3 DNA follows: TGTGCCAGCAGCCAAGCTGGGGGGCCTGGTGACGAGCAGTACTTC.

This sequence joins TRBV6-6 and TRBJ2-3; 7 bases are a match to TRBD2. V shed 2 bases, J shed 0 bases, and the junction held 2 bases outside the gene matches. The CDR3 length is 15 residues. Germline CDR1 MNHNY, CDR2 SVGAGI (reference sequence). The CDR3 sequence is CASSYAGVSTDTQYF. As DNA, the CDR3 is TGTGCCAGCAGTTACGCGGGAGTAAGCACAGATACGCAGTATTTT.

This clone has a handful of counts. Written as DNA, the CDR3 is TGCGCCAGCAGCCGACAAGGGGGCTTGGACACTGAAGCTTTCTTT. Residues: CASSRQGGLDTEAFF. This chain joins TRBV5-1 and TRBJ1-1; 7 bases are a match to TRBD1. The CDR3 covers 15 residues. Unmatched junction bases numbered 9, after V lost 4 bases and J lost 3 bases. Looked up from germline, CDR1 is SGHRS and CDR2 is YFSETQ.

This clone was counted only a few times. One end of the junction is discordant with germline, which a read error may explain. This chain joins TRBV28 and TRBJ2-7, with TRBD2 matching over 12 bases. CDR1 is MDHEN and CDR2 is SYDVKM in the germline V gene. The length of the CDR3 is 12 residues. The CDR3 coding sequence is TGTGCCAGCAGTTTATCGGCTAGCGGGGGGGACTTC. The encoded protein is CASSLSASGGDF. Full variable domain (remainder filled in from reference TRBV28 and TRBJ2-7): DVKVTQSSRYLVKRTGEKVFLECVQDMDHENMFWYRQDPGLGLRLIYFSYDVKMKEKGDIPEGYSVSREKKERFSLILESASTNQTSMYLCASSLSASGGDFGPGTRLTVT.

J is TRBJ2-5 and V is TRBV7-2; TRBD1 or TRBD2 may be the D gene (5 bases each). Germline assignment: CDR1 SGHTA and CDR2 FQGNSA. The CDR3 has 17 residues. V lost 5 bases and J 0 bases, leaving 19 bases between the germline ends. The CDR3 DNA is TGTGCCAGCAGCCACCTCGGGGTACAGGCGTACCAAGAGACCCAGTACTTC. Protein sequence: CASSHLGVQAYQETQYF.

V is TRBV5-4 and J is TRBJ1-1; D may be TRBD1 (6 bases). CDR1 SGHNT and CDR2 YYREEE come from the germline V gene (reference sequence). The CDR3 is 15 amino acids. V was shortened by 3 bases and J by 5 bases, with 17 bases between the two germline ends. The CDR3 here is CASSYPGTRVTEAFF. CDR3 bases: TGTGCCAGCAGCTATCCAGGGACACGCGTGACTGAAGCTTTCTTT. The whole variable domain, filled in from reference TRBV5-4 and TRBJ1-1, reads ETGVTQSPTHLIKTRGQQVTLRCSSQSGHNTVSWYQQALGQGPQFIFQYYREEENGRGNFPPRFSGLQFPNYSSELNVNALELDDSALYLCASSYPGTRVTEAFFGQGTRLTVV.

The rearrangement links TRBV27 to TRBJ1-4, with TRBD1 identical over 10 bases. V trimming: 1 base; J trimming: 8 bases; junction bases outside the gene matches: 4. The V gene's germline CDR1 is MNHEY and CDR2 SMNVEV (reference sequence). The length of the CDR3 is 15 residues. The CDR3 sequence: CASSLLGTGDEKLFF. For the CDR3, the DNA is TGTGCCAGCAGTTTATTAGGGACAGGGGACGAAAAACTGTTTTTT.

The rearrangement links TRBV6-1 to TRBJ2-3; 9 positions match TRBD2. The CDR3 totals 17 residues. The germline V gene encodes CDR1 MNHNS and CDR2 SASEGT. J was trimmed by 6 bases and V by 4 bases; bases with no gene match: 14. The CDR3 DNA follows: TGTGCCAGCAGTGCCCGAGGGGGCGGGGGGGCCGCGGATACGCAGTATTTT. Amino acid sequence: CASSARGGGGAADTQYF.